This entry describes one TCR beta chain. This entry is derived from a study of OX40 agonist ivuxolimab in advanced cancers. There are 13 residues in the CDR3. Trimming removed 5 bases from V and 4 bases from J, with 11 bases in between. From germline, CDR1 is SEHNR and CDR2 FQNEAQ (reference sequence). The data were produced by immunoSEQ multiplex PCR, yet TCRdb's version contains in-frame clones alone and is incomplete. There are about 70,000 clones in the sample; roughly 92% occur only once, and 7.6% lies in the top ten. This chain uses TRBV7-9 with TRBJ1-2; D is unresolved. The receptor was derived from an adult with an advanced solid tumor such as melanoma, head and neck, liver or kidney cancer. The input for sequencing was CD4+ or CD8+ T cells sorted from blood, taken in a trial of the OX40 agonist ivuxolimab. The CDR3 bases are TGTGCCAGCAGCCCGTTCGGTGGCTATGGCTACACCTTC. This sequence encodes CASSPFGGYGYTF.